The clone carrying this T cell receptor beta chain showed up just once. A clone one base away is much larger, so this may be a read error. Germline V lookup: CDR1 SEHNR, CDR2 FQNEAQ (reference sequence). The CDR3 loop spans 12 amino acids. Amplified TCR beta CDR3 regions derived from RNA transcripts. Researchers ran a first-round RT-PCR on the TCR CDR3 using the HTBI primer set. TCRdb analysed the multiplex PCR reads with MiXCR anew, one entry per CDR3 protein. This table holds around 400,000 distinct CDR3 sequences, roughly 14% found once. This sample is drawn from a study of T cells in Graves' hyperthyroidism and ophthalmopathy. Study-wide context: Specimen type is peripheral blood, collected at initial diagnosis prior to any treatment.

Diagnosis of hyperthyroidism was new in patients aged 18 to 65, and its duration was under 2 months. The sequence derives from a woman aged 18-29 years with Graves' hyperthyroidism that later progressed to Graves' ophthalmopathy. The rearrangement links TRBV7-9 to TRBJ2-1; TRBD2 is a possible D gene (5 bases). Specimen: blood. CDR3 DNA sequence: TGTGCCAGCAGCAACGGGAACAATGAGCAGCTCTTC. It translates to CASSNGNNEQLF. Drawing the rest from reference TRBV7-9 and TRBJ2-1, the complete variable domain is DTGVSQNPRHKITKRGQNVTFRCDPISEHNRLYWYRQTLGQGPEFLTYFQNEAQLEKSRLLSDRFSAERPKGSFSTLEIQRTEQGDSAMYLCASSNGNNEQLFGPGTRLTVL.